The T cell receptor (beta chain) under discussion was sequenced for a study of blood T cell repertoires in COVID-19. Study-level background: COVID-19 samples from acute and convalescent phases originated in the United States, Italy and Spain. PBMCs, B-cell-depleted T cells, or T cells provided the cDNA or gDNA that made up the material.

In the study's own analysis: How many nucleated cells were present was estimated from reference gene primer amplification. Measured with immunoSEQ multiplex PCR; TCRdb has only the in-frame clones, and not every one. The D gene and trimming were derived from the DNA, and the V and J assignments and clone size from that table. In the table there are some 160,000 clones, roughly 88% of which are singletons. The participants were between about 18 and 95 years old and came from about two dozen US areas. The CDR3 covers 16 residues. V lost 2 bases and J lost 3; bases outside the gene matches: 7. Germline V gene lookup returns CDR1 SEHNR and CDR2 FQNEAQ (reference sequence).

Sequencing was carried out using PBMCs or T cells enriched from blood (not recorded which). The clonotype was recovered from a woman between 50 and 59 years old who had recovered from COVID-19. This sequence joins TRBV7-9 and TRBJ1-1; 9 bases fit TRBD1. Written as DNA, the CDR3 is TGTGCCAGCAGCTTAATGGGGACAGGGACGGACACTGAAGCTTTCTTT. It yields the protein CASSLMGTGTDTEAFF.